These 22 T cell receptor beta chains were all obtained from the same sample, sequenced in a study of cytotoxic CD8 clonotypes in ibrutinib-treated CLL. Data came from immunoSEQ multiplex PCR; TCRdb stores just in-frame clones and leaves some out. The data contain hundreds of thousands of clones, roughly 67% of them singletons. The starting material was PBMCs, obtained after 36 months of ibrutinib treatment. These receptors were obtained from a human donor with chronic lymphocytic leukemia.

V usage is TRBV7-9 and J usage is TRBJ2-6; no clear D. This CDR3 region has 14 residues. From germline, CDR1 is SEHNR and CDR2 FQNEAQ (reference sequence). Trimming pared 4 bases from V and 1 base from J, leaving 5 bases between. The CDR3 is CASSSFSGANVLTF. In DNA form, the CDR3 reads TGTGCCAGCAGCTCCTTTTCTGGGGCCAACGTCCTGACTTTC.

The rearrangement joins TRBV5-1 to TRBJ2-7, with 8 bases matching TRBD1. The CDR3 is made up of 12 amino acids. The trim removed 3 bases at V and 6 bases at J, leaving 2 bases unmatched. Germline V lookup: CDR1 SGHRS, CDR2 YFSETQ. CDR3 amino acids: CASSSGQGEQYF. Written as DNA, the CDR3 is TGCGCCAGCAGCTCTGGACAGGGCGAGCAGTACTTC.

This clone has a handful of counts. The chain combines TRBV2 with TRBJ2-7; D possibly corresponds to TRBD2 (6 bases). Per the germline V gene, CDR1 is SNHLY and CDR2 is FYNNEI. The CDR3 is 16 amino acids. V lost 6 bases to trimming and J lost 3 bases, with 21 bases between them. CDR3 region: CASRRGPLAVFYEQYF. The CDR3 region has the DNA TGTGCCAGCAGACGAGGGCCTTTAGCGGTATTCTACGAGCAGTACTTC. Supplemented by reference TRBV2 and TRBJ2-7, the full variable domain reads EPEVTQTPSHQVTQMGQEVILRCVPISNHLYFYWYRQILGQKVEFLVSFYNNEISEKSEIFDDQFSVERPDGSNFTLKIRSTKLEDSAMYFCASRRGPLAVFYEQYFGPGTRLTVT.

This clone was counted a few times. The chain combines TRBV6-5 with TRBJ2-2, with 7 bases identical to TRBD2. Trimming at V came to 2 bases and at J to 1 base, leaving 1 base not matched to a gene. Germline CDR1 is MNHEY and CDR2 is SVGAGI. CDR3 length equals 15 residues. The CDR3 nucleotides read TGTGCCAGCAGTTACGCTAGCGGGAACACCGGGGAGCTGTTTTTT. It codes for CASSYASGNTGELFF.

For the CDR3, the DNA is TGTGCCAGCAGCTTGGGGCGGGGTGAGCAGTTCTTC. Amino acid sequence: CASSLGRGEQFF. V is TRBV5-6 and J is TRBJ2-1; possibly TRBD2 for D (6 bases). The CDR3 length is 12 residues. Germline loops: CDR1 SGHDT, CDR2 YYEEEE. Trimming removed 0 bases from V and 9 bases from J, with 7 bases in between.

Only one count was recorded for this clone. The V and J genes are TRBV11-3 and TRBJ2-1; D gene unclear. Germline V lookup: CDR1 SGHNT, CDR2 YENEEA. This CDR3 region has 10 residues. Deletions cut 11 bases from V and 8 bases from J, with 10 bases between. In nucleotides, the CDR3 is TGTGCCCGCAACCATGATGAGCAGTTCTTC. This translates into CARNHDEQFF.

The CDR3 nucleotides are TGCGCCAGCAGTGACCCCACAGGGTTTGGGGCCACTGAAGCTTTCTTT. This translates into CASSDPTGFGATEAFF. The chain links TRBV10-2 to TRBJ1-1; D possibly corresponds to TRBD1 (6 bases). The length of the CDR3 is 16 residues. From germline, CDR1 is WSHSY and CDR2 SAAADI. Trimming pared 3 bases from V and 4 bases from J, leaving 18 bases between.

The CDR3 spells CASSVVGGRPYNEQFF. CDR3 in DNA: TGTGCCAGCAGCGTAGTGGGCGGGAGACCCTACAATGAGCAGTTCTTC. The chain uses TRBV9 and TRBJ2-1; 7 bases match TRBD2. Germline CDR1 reads SGDLS; CDR2 reads YYNGEE. The CDR3 is 16 amino acids. The junction had 5 bases not matched to a gene; V was cut back by 0 bases and J by 2 bases.

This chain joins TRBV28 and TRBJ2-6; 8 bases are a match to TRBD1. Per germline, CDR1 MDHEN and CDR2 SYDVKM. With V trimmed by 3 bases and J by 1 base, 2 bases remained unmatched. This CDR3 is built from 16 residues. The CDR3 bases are TGTGCCAGCAGTTTGGACAGGGTTTCTGGGGCCAACGTCCTGACTTTC. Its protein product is CASSLDRVSGANVLTF.

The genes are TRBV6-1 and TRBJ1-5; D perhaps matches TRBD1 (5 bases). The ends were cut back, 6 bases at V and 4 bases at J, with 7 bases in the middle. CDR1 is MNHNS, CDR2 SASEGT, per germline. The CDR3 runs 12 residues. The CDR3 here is CASRAGNQPQHF. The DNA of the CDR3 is TGTGCCAGCAGGGCAGGGAATCAGCCCCAGCATTTT.

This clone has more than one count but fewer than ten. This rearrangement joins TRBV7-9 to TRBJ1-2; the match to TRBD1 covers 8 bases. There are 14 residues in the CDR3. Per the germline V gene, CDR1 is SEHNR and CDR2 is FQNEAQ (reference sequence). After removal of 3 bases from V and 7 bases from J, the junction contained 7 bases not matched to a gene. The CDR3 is CASSFWTGYAGYTF. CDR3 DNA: TGTGCCAGCAGCTTTTGGACAGGGTACGCTGGCTACACCTTC.

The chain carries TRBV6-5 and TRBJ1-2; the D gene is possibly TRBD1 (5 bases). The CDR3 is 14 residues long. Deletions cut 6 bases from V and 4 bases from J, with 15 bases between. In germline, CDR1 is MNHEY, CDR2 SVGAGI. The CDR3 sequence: CASRRGNKGYGYTF. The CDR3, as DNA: TGTGCCAGCAGAAGGGGCAATAAGGGCTATGGCTACACCTTC.

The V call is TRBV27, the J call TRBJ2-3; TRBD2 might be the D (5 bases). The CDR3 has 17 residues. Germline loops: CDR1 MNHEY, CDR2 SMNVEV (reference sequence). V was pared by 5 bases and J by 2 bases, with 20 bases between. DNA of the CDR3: TGTGCCAGCAGTCCACCCGGGGTCGATCTTCTCACAGATACGCAGTATTTT. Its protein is CASSPPGVDLLTDTQYF.

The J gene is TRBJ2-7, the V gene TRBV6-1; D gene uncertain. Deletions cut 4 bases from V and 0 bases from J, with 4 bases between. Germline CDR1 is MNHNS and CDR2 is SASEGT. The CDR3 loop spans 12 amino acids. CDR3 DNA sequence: TGTGCCAGCAGTGGGGGCTCCTACGAGCAGTACTTC. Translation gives CASSGGSYEQYF.

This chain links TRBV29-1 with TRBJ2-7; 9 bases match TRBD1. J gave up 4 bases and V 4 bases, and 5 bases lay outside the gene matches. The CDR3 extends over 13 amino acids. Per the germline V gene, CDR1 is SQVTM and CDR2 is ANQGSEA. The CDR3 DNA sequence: TGCAGCGTTGTGCGTGACAGGGGGTACGAGCAGTACTTC. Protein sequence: CSVVRDRGYEQYF.

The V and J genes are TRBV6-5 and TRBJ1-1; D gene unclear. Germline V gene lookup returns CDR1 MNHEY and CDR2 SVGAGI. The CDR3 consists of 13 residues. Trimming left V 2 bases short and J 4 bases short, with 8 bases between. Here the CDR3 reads CASSYRRGTEAFF. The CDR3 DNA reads TGTGCCAGCAGTTACAGGCGTGGCACTGAAGCTTTCTTT.

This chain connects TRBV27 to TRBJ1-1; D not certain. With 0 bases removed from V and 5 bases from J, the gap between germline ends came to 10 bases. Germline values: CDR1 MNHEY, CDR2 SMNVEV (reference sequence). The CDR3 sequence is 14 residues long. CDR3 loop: CASSLSPRTTEAFF. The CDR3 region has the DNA TGTGCCAGCAGTTTATCCCCCCGAACAACTGAAGCTTTCTTT.

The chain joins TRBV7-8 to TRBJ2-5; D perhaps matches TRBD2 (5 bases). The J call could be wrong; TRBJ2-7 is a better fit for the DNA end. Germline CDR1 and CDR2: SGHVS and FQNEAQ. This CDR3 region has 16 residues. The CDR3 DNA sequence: TGTGCCAGCAGCCACAATACGAAGCGGACTTCATACGAGCAGTACTTC. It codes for CASSHNTKRTSYEQYF.

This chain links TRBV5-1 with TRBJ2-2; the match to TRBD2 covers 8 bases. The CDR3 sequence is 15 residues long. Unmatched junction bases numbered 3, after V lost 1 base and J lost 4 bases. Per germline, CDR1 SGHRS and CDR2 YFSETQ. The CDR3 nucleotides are TGCGCCAGCAGCTTGACCAGCGGGGGCACCGGGGAGCTGTTTTTT. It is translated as CASSLTSGGTGELFF.

CDR3 bases: TGCGCCAGCAGCCAAAAAATAAAAAGCTCTGGAAACACCATATATTTT. This encodes CASSQKIKSSGNTIYF. The chain uses TRBV4-1 and TRBJ1-3; D ambiguous. This CDR3 has 16 residues. The ends were cut back, 2 bases at V and 0 bases at J, with 11 bases in the middle. Germline values: CDR1 MGHRA, CDR2 YSYEKL.

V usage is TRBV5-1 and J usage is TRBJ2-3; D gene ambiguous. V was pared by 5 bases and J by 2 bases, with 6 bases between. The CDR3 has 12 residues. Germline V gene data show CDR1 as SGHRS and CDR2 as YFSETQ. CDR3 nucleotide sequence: TGCGCCAGCAGGTATTCCACAGATACGCAGTATTTT. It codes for CASRYSTDTQYF.

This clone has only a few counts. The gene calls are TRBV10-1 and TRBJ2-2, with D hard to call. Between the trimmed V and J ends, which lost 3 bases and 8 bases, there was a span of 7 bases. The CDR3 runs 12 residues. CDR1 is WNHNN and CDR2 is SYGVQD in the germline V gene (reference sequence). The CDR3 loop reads CASSEGKGELFF. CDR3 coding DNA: TGCGCCAGCAGTGAAGGGAAAGGGGAGCTGTTTTTT.